This T cell receptor beta chain stems from a study of cytomegalovirus exposure and HLA in healthy donors. Across the whole study: Samples from HLA-typed donors yielded 85 million to 95 million unique TCRs in an early data release.

This clone occurred once. The PCR employed 60 Vbeta primers together with 13 Jbeta primers. The repertoire was sequenced with immunoSEQ multiplex PCR; TCRdb's copy has only in-frame clones and lacks some. The top ten clones hold approximately 2.2% of a sample with 150,000 to 200,000 clones, around 78% of them seen once. This sequence was found in a woman younger than 45 in good health and CMV-seropositive. The sequencing input was PBMCs.

As DNA, the CDR3 is TGTGCCAGCAGCTCCTCAACGAAGGGGGCACAAGAGACCCAGTACTTC. This translates into CASSSSTKGAQETQYF. The rearrangement joins TRBV7-9 to TRBJ2-5; 7 bases are a match to TRBD1. V trimming: 4 bases; J trimming: 2 bases; junction bases outside the gene matches: 10. The germline gives CDR1 SEHNR, CDR2 FQNEAQ (reference sequence). The CDR3 covers 16 residues.